This entry lists 31 T cell receptor beta chains sequenced from one sample in a study of control samples from healthy donors and cancer patients. TCRdb's copy holds only in-frame clones and misses some; the assay was immunoSEQ multiplex PCR. Of 35,000 to 50,000 clones listed, 70% to 90% were seen once; the top ten hold around 50%. Sequenced input: blood. The receptors shown here come from a man aged 55 to 70 in good health.

The chain employs TRBV7-2 and TRBJ1-6; 7 nucleotides agree with TRBD1. CDR1 SGHTA and CDR2 FQGNSA come from the germline V gene. This CDR3 is built from 15 residues. V gave up 4 bases and J gave up 6 bases; unmatched junction bases: 6. The CDR3 DNA reads TGTGCCAGCAGCTCAACAGGGGCCCTTAATTCACCCCTCCACTTT. It translates to CASSSTGALNSPLHF.

V is TRBV4-3 and J is TRBJ1-6; possibly TRBD1 for D (5 bases). The CDR3 totals 16 residues. Trimming removed 4 bases from V and 9 bases from J, with 19 bases in between. CDR1 LGHNA and CDR2 YSLEER come from the germline V gene. The CDR3 DNA follows: TGCGCCAGCAGCCTCCTAGGGGTGGGCGCGGGTTCACCCCTCCACTTT. Protein product: CASSLLGVGAGSPLHF.

This chain uses TRBV30 with TRBJ2-7; D might be TRBD2 (5 bases). The CDR3 is 13 residues long. Germline CDR1 is GTSNPN and CDR2 is SVGIG (reference sequence). The V end lost 5 bases, the J end lost 3 bases, and 14 bases lay between the germline ends. CDR3 loop: CAWAGSIFYEQYF. As DNA, the CDR3 is TGTGCCTGGGCGGGCTCTATCTTCTACGAGCAGTACTTC. Drawing the rest from reference TRBV30 and TRBJ2-7, the complete variable domain is SQTIHQWPATLVQPVGSPLSLECTVEGTSNPNLYWYRQAAGRGLQLLFYSVGIGQISSEVPQNLSASRPQDRQFILSSKKLLLSDSGFYLCAWAGSIFYEQYFGPGTRLTVT.

This sequence joins TRBV11-3 and TRBJ2-1; D gene unclear. The V gene lost 10 bases and the J gene lost 0 bases, with 10 bases spanning the gap. This CDR3 has 13 residues. Germline assignment: CDR1 SGHNT and CDR2 YENEEA. CDR3 protein: CATSLSSYNEQFF. CDR3 bases: TGTGCCACCTCGCTGAGCTCCTACAATGAGCAGTTCTTC.

Relative to its sample, this clone is medium-sized. J is TRBJ2-7 and V is TRBV6-5; TRBD2 aligns across 13 bases. V lost 5 bases and J lost 5; bases outside the gene matches: 6. The CDR3 has 15 amino acids. Germline CDR1 MNHEY, CDR2 SVGAGI. The CDR3 loop is CASSPLAGGTNEQYF. CDR3 sequence (DNA): TGTGCCAGCAGTCCACTAGCGGGAGGGACCAACGAGCAGTACTTC.

J is TRBJ2-7 and V is TRBV6-5; no definite D call. The CDR3 loop spans 14 amino acids. The V gene lost 6 bases and the J gene lost 0 bases, with 12 bases spanning the gap. The germline CDR1 and CDR2 sequences are MNHEY and SVGAGI. This CDR3 reads CASRPMSGSYEQYF. CDR3 coding DNA: TGTGCCAGCAGGCCCATGAGTGGCTCCTACGAGCAGTACTTC.

This rearrangement joins TRBV9 to TRBJ2-2; TRBD2 matches 16 bases. The CDR3 contains 20 residues. CDR1 SGDLS and CDR2 YYNGEE come from the germline V gene. J was trimmed by 0 bases and V by 4 bases; bases with no gene match: 9. In nucleotides, the CDR3 is TGTGCCAGCAGCTTGGGACTAGCGGGAGGGGCACATTCGAACACCGGGGAGCTGTTTTTT. It translates to CASSLGLAGGAHSNTGELFF.

The chain carries TRBV9 and TRBJ2-3; D ambiguous. V was pared by 0 bases and J by 4 bases, with 9 bases between. Germline V gives CDR1 SGDLS, CDR2 YYNGEE. The CDR3 is 14 residues long. The DNA for the CDR3 is TGTGCCAGCAGCGTAGCCAGCCGAGCAGATACGCAGTATTTT. Residues: CASSVASRADTQYF.

V usage is TRBV6-6 and J usage is TRBJ1-3, with 9 nucleotides matching TRBD1. The germline V gene has CDR1 MNHNY and CDR2 SVGAGI (reference sequence). The CDR3 loop spans 15 amino acids. V was pared by 6 bases and J by 4 bases, with 7 bases of the junction left unmatched. The CDR3 DNA reads as TGTGCCAGCAGAACAGGGGGCGGTCAGGGAAACACCATATATTTT. This gives the protein CASRTGGGQGNTIYF.

The chain employs TRBV7-9 and TRBJ2-6, with D tentatively TRBD1 (5 bases). Germline values: CDR1 SEHNR, CDR2 FQNEAQ (reference sequence). Trimming removed 7 bases from V and 1 base from J, with 11 bases in between. The CDR3 loop spans 15 amino acids. DNA for the CDR3: TGTGCCAGCACCTTTACAGGTTCTGGGGCCAACGTCCTGACTTTC. It specifies CASTFTGSGANVLTF. Filled out from reference TRBV7-9 and TRBJ2-6, the complete variable domain reads DTGVSQNPRHKITKRGQNVTFRCDPISEHNRLYWYRQTLGQGPEFLTYFQNEAQLEKSRLLSDRFSAERPKGSFSTLEIQRTEQGDSAMYLCASTFTGSGANVLTFGAGSRLTVL.

The V call is TRBV19, the J call TRBJ1-1; D is uncertain. V was pared by 2 bases and J by 6 bases, with 13 bases between. CDR1 is LNHDA and CDR2 is SQIVND in the germline V gene (reference sequence). This CDR3 region has 14 residues. The DNA of the CDR3 is TGTGCCAGTAGTATAAAGGGTCTCAAAGCTGAAGCTTTCTTT. This codes for CASSIKGLKAEAFF.

J is TRBJ2-1 and V is TRBV6-5, with 8 bases matching TRBD2. Germline lookup yields CDR1 MNHEY and CDR2 SVGAGI. The trim removed 5 bases at V and 1 base at J, leaving 4 bases unmatched. CDR3 length: 15 amino acids. The CDR3 DNA reads TGTGCCAGCAGTAAGCGGGGGCCTTCCTACAATGAGCAGTTCTTC. It translates to CASSKRGPSYNEQFF.

This chain connects TRBV9 to TRBJ2-2; D gene ambiguous. The V gene lost 4 bases and the J gene lost 8 bases, with 18 bases spanning the gap. This CDR3 spans 15 amino acids. Germline V lookup: CDR1 SGDLS, CDR2 YYNGEE. The CDR3 sequence is CASSLPPGEGGELFF. Here the CDR3 DNA reads TGTGCCAGCAGCCTCCCCCCCGGAGAAGGAGGGGAGCTGTTTTTT. Using reference TRBV9 and TRBJ2-2 for the parts outside the CDR3, the full variable domain is DSGVTQTPKHLITATGQRVTLRCSPRSGDLSVYWYQQSLDQGLQFLIQYYNGEERAKGNILERFSAQQFPDLHSELNLSSLELGDSALYFCASSLPPGEGGELFFGEGSRLTVL.

The rearrangement joins TRBV5-1 to TRBJ2-3; tentative D call: TRBD1 (5 bases). Germline CDR1 and CDR2: SGHRS and YFSETQ. This CDR3 contains 14 residues. Trimming left V 0 bases short and J 7 bases short, with 12 bases between. CDR3 region: CASSLEGQVNTQYF. As DNA, the CDR3 is TGCGCCAGCAGCTTGGAGGGGCAGGTGAATACGCAGTATTTT.

CDR3 DNA: TGTGCCAGCAGCCAGGCAGGGCGCCGGTGGGAGACCCAGTACTTC. Amino acid sequence: CASSQAGRRWETQYF. The genes are TRBV14 and TRBJ2-5; possibly TRBD1 for D (5 bases). There are 15 residues in the CDR3. Trimming took 3 bases from V and 5 from J, leaving 16 bases between them. In germline, CDR1 is SGHDN, CDR2 FVKESK.

Sample share makes this clone medium-sized. The chain joins TRBV3-1 (or the pseudogene TRBV3-2) to TRBJ1-3; D perhaps matches TRBD1 (6 bases). This CDR3 has 15 amino acids. Per the germline V gene, CDR1 is LGHDT and CDR2 is YNNKEL (reference sequence). Trimming cost V 2 bases and J 4 bases, with 12 bases left between them. CDR3 sequence (DNA): TGTGCCAGCAGCCAATACAGGGACTCCGGAAACACCATATATTTT. Residues: CASSQYRDSGNTIYF.

This clone was seen once. CDR3 nucleotides: TGTGCCAGCAGCGGAGGGGGGCACGAGCAGTACTTC. Translation gives CASSGGGHEQYF. The chain joins TRBV7-2 to TRBJ2-7; D is perhaps TRBD1 or TRBD2 (6 bases each). CDR1 SGHTA and CDR2 FQGNSA come from the germline V gene. The CDR3 loop spans 12 amino acids. The germline V and J ends were trimmed by 5 bases and 5 bases, with 10 bases remaining between them.

The chain recombines TRBV2 with TRBJ1-1; maybe TRBD1 (5 bases). V lost 3 bases, J lost 1 base, and 12 bases lay in between. Germline loops: CDR1 SNHLY, CDR2 FYNNEI. CDR3 length equals 15 residues. The CDR3 loop is CASSDTGRENTEAFF. CDR3 sequence (DNA): TGTGCCAGCAGTGACACAGGCCGCGAGAACACTGAAGCTTTCTTT.

The rearrangement joins TRBV5-4 to TRBJ2-2, with D perhaps assigned TRBD1 or TRBD2 (5 bases each). The CDR3 has 16 amino acids. Germline lookup yields CDR1 SGHNT and CDR2 YYREEE (reference sequence). Trimming stripped 4 bases from V and 0 bases from J, with 13 bases between. CDR3 nucleotides: TGTGCCAGCAGCCCCGGGACGGCAGCGAACACCGGGGAGCTGTTTTTT. It specifies CASSPGTAANTGELFF.

This chain links TRBV10-1 with TRBJ2-7, with D possibly matching TRBD1 (5 bases). The CDR3 runs 15 residues. V was cut by 0 bases and J by 4 bases, with 13 bases left in between. From germline, CDR1 is WNHNN and CDR2 SYGVQD (reference sequence). The CDR3 DNA reads TGCGCCAGCAGTGAGTCGCAGGGTTCCTGGTACGAGCAGTACTTC. This encodes CASSESQGSWYEQYF.

The chain recombines TRBV11-2 with TRBJ2-7; D gene unclear. CDR1 is SGHAT, CDR2 FQNNGV, per germline. The CDR3 is 15 amino acids. Trimming removed 1 base at V and 4 bases at J, with 14 bases between. The CDR3 DNA reads TGTGCCAGCAGCTTAGCCCCAGGTTCGGGTTACGAGCAGTACTTC. Protein sequence: CASSLAPGSGYEQYF.

CDR3 residues: CASKQGASGNTIYF. CDR3 sequence (DNA): TGTGCCAGCAAACAGGGGGCTTCTGGAAACACCATATATTTT. The V and J genes are TRBV6-5 and TRBJ1-3, with 9 bases fitting TRBD1. Trimming cost V 7 bases and J 1 base; bases outside gene matches: 2. Germline CDR1 and CDR2: MNHEY and SVGAGI. The CDR3 runs 14 residues.

The V and J genes are TRBV5-1 and TRBJ2-7, with 9 bases lining up with TRBD2. The CDR3 runs to 14 residues. Germline CDR1 is SGHRS and CDR2 is YFSETQ. CDR3 sequence (DNA): TGCCCCCCCAGCCGCGGGGGGGGGTCCCGCGAGCAGTACTTC. It encodes CPPSRGGGSREQYF.

CDR3 residues: CASSLALQGSGYEQYF. CDR3 DNA: TGCGCCAGCAGCTTGGCGTTACAGGGTTCGGGGTACGAGCAGTACTTC. The chain carries TRBV5-1 and TRBJ2-7; D might be TRBD1 (6 bases). CDR3 length: 16 residues. Per the germline V gene, CDR1 is SGHRS and CDR2 is YFSETQ. The V end was cut by 0 bases, the J end by 4 bases, with 17 bases between.

CDR3 DNA: TGTGCCAGCAGCTTGGCCGGGGACTCATCTAACTATGGCTACACCTTC. It encodes CASSLAGDSSNYGYTF. The V and J genes are TRBV5-6 and TRBJ1-2, with D possibly being TRBD1 (5 bases). The CDR3 has 16 residues. CDR1 SGHDT and CDR2 YYEEEE come from the germline V gene. The V gene lost 0 bases and the J gene lost 0 bases, with 12 bases spanning the gap.

The chain joins TRBV5-6 to TRBJ2-3; TRBD1 or TRBD2 may be the D gene (6 bases each). The CDR3 spans 16 residues. The germline gives CDR1 SGHDT, CDR2 YYEEEE. V was clipped by 0 bases and J by 5 bases, with 16 bases between them. CDR3 region: CASSLAQGRLGDTQYF. In nucleotides, the CDR3 is TGTGCCAGCAGCTTGGCCCAGGGGAGGCTCGGAGATACGCAGTATTTT. Combining the CDR3 with reference TRBV5-6 and TRBJ2-3 gives the whole variable domain DAGVTQSPTHLIKTRGQQVTLRCSPKSGHDTVSWYQQALGQGPQFIFQYYEEEERQRGNFPDRFSGHQFPNYSSELNVNALLLGDSALYLCASSLAQGRLGDTQYFGPGTRLTVL.

DNA for the CDR3: TGTGCCTGGAGTGCAATGCGGAACACTGAAGCTTTCTTT. Translation: CAWSAMRNTEAFF. The chain has TRBV30 and TRBJ1-1; unclear D gene. The CDR3 has 13 residues. V dropped 1 base and J dropped 1 base, with 7 bases sitting between them. Germline assignment: CDR1 GTSNPN and CDR2 SVGIG (reference sequence).

This clone showed up just once. The chain employs TRBV6-1 and TRBJ1-4; 7 bases are shared with TRBD1. The J segment lost 8 bases and the V segment lost 4 bases, leaving 13 bases of the junction unmatched. Germline lookup yields CDR1 MNHNS and CDR2 SASEGT. The CDR3 has 16 residues. This CDR3 reads CASSGLAHRGAEKLFF. The CDR3 region has the DNA TGTGCCAGCAGTGGATTGGCCCACAGGGGAGCGGAAAAACTGTTTTTT.

This chain links TRBV7-2 with TRBJ1-2; 9 bases match TRBD1. CDR3 length equals 14 residues. V lost 5 bases, J lost 3 bases, and 4 bases stayed unmatched. CDR1 SGHTA and CDR2 FQGNSA come from the germline V gene. The CDR3 nucleotides are TGTGCCAGCAGCCACCGGGACAGGGACTATGGCTACACCTTC. Encoded protein: CASSHRDRDYGYTF.

The chain carries TRBV5-1 and TRBJ2-7, with 7 bases that match TRBD2. V trimming: 3 bases; J trimming: 6 bases; junction bases outside the gene matches: 9. CDR3 length: 14 residues. From germline, CDR1 is SGHRS and CDR2 YFSETQ. The CDR3 DNA is TGCGCCAGCAGCTCTTGGGGGGGGGAGGGCGAGCAGTACTTC. This translates into CASSSWGGEGEQYF.

This clone appeared a single time. The V gene is TRBV28, the J gene TRBJ2-5; D is perhaps TRBD2 (6 bases). The germline V gene has CDR1 MDHEN and CDR2 SYDVKM. V was clipped by 7 bases and J by 5 bases, with 8 bases between them. The CDR3 totals 11 residues. The CDR3: CASNREETQYF. In nucleotides, the CDR3 is TGTGCCAGCAACCGGGAGGAGACCCAGTACTTC. Full variable domain (remainder filled in from reference TRBV28 and TRBJ2-5): DVKVTQSSRYLVKRTGEKVFLECVQDMDHENMFWYRQDPGLGLRLIYFSYDVKMKEKGDIPEGYSVSREKKERFSLILESASTNQTSMYLCASNREETQYFGPGTRLLVL.